A selection of T cell receptor beta chains follows, all from one sample in a study of tumor and adjacent non-tumor tissue in lung cancer. TCRdb re-called the multiplex PCR reads through MiXCR, storing one row per CDR3 protein. The sample contains under 150,000 distinct CDR3 sequences, about 71% of which appear only once. Sequenced: lung tumor tissue. These receptors were collected from a man aged 55 to 70 with small cell lung cancer. Both conserved end residues are part of each CDR3. The order of the fields is J gene, V gene, D gene, clone size, CDR3 protein, CDR3 DNA. D genes are given only for firm matches. Size tells how often a clone was seen (once, few, many) or the class of an expanded clone, and some rows leave it out.

>TRBJ1-4|TRBV20-1|.|.
CSAWDATNEKLFF
TGCAGTGCTTGGGATGCAACTAATGAAAAACTGTTTTTT
>TRBJ2-5|TRBV6-1|.|.
CASSSGLPYQETQYF
TGTGCCAGCAGCTCGGGACTCCCGTACCAAGAGACCCAGTACTTC
>TRBJ2-5|TRBV20-1|TRBD2|once
CSAMTPKAGPAGGPETQYF
TGCAGTGCTATGACTCCCAAGGCTGGACCAGCGGGAGGGCCGGAGACCCAGTACTTC
>TRBJ1-2|TRBV2|.|many
CASRSVSPYGYTF
TGTGCCAGCAGGAGTGTATCCCCCTATGGCTACACCTTC
>TRBJ1-2|TRBV28|.|.
CASTISRSNYGYTF
TGTGCCAGCACGATCAGCAGGTCAAACTATGGCTACACCTTC
>TRBJ2-7|TRBV6-1|TRBD2|.
CASSWLAGPSYEQYF
TGTGCCAGCAGTTGGCTAGCGGGGCCCTCCTACGAGCAGTACTTC
>TRBJ1-5|TRBV6-1|.|.
CASKDLQDNQLQHF
TGTGCCAGCAAAGACCTGCAGGACAATCAGCTCCAGCATTTT
>TRBJ2-7|TRBV11-3|.|.
CASTRKGYYAQYF
TGTGCCAGCACCCGAAAGGGATATTACGCGCAGTACTTC
>TRBJ1-2|TRBV5-6|TRBD1|few
CASSWGQGARGYTF
TGTGCCAGCAGCTGGGGACAGGGGGCAAGGGGCTACACCTTC
>TRBJ1-1|TRBV29-1|.|.
CNSTGISQNTEAFF
TGCAACTCAACCGGGATTTCCCAAAACACTGAAGCTTTCTTT
>TRBJ1-2|TRBV27|.|.
CASSLSVVRGGNYGYTF
TGTGCCAGCAGTTTATCGGTCGTGAGGGGCGGGAACTATGGCTACACCTTC
>TRBJ2-1|TRBV11-3|.|.
CANREPGLSVNKQFF
TGTGCCAACAGGGAACCGGGACTCTCAGTCAATAAGCAGTTCTTC
>TRBJ1-2|TRBV29-1|.|many
CSVVDDRNYYGYTF
TGCAGCGTTGTGGATGACAGGAACTACTATGGCTACACCTTC
>TRBJ2-3|TRBV5-1|TRBD2|.
CASSLGGRLSADTQYF
TGCGCCAGCAGCTTGGGCGGGAGGCTTTCGGCAGATACGCAGTATTTT
>TRBJ2-7|TRBV28|TRBD1|.
CASSLSGTGTVF
TGTGCCAGCAGTTTATCGGGGACAGGGACAGTCTTC
>TRBJ2-2|TRBV28|TRBD2|few
CASSPLPGLATANTGELFF
TGTGCCAGCAGTCCCCTACCGGGACTAGCGACAGCGAACACCGGGGAGCTGTTTTTT
>TRBJ2-1|TRBV10-3|TRBD1|many
CAISESGDRGLFF
TGTGCCATCAGTGAGTCGGGTGACAGGGGTTTGTTCTTC
>TRBJ2-5|TRBV11-2|.|.
CASSICLEETQYF
TGTGCCAGCAGCATCTGCCTGGAAGAGACCCAGTATTTC
>TRBJ2-4|TRBV28|TRBD2|.
CASSPGGLAGAGSGTQYF
TGTGCCAGCAGTCCCGGAGGACTAGCGGGAGCAGGTTCGGGCACTCAGTACTTC
>TRBJ2-3|TRBV29-1|.|few
CSVEETGPGEDTQYF
TGCAGCGTTGAGGAGACGGGGCCCGGGGAAGATACGCAGTATTTT
>TRBJ2-2|TRBV6-5|TRBD2|few
CASRGLAGVGELFF
TGTGCCAGCAGAGGACTAGCGGGAGTTGGGGAGCTGTTTTTT
>TRBJ2-1|TRBV10-2|TRBD2|many
CASRLAGGDEQFF
TGCGCCAGTCGACTAGCGGGAGGGGATGAGCAGTTCTTC
>TRBJ2-5|TRBV20-1|TRBD2|many
CSARVIAGGETQYF
TGCAGTGCTAGAGTTATAGCGGGAGGAGAGACCCAGTACTTC
>TRBJ1-1|TRBV12-5|TRBD1|few
CASGLVLMQGESTEAFF
TGTGCTAGTGGTTTGGTACTGATGCAGGGGGAGAGCACTGAAGCTTTCTTT
>TRBJ1-2|TRBV29-1|TRBD1|.
CKVEGTGARRGYTF
TGCAAGGTTGAGGGGACAGGGGCCCGGCGTGGCTACACCTTC
>TRBJ2-2|TRBV5-1|.|.
CATSFNGQETGELFF
TGCGCCACCAGCTTCAACGGGCAGGAGACCGGGGAGCTGTTTTTT
>TRBJ2-1|TRBV20-1|TRBD2|few
CSASGRIGTYDEQFF
TGCAGTGCTAGCGGGAGGATAGGTACCTACGATGAGCAATTCTTC
>TRBJ2-2|TRBV12-3/TRBV12-4|.|.
CASSPQLVARELFF
TGTGCCAGCAGTCCTCAGCTAGTTGCCCGGGAGCTGTTTTTT
>TRBJ2-1|TRBV6-5|TRBD2|.
CASRSPTSVVYDEQFF
TGTGCCAGCAGGTCTCCGACTAGCGTGGTCTACGATGAGCAGTTCTTC
>TRBJ2-3|TRBV11-2|TRBD2|once
CASSSLLLAGAPTDTQYF
TGTGCCAGCAGCTCACTTCTCCTAGCGGGAGCGCCCACAGATACACAGTATTTT
>TRBJ2-7|TRBV4-2|TRBD2|many
CASSRGRTSGDSYEQYF
TGTGCCAGCAGCCGAGGAAGGACTAGCGGGGACTCCTACGAGCAGTACTTC
>TRBJ2-7|TRBV5-1|.|few
CASSLDRWEQYF
TGCGCCAGCAGCTTGGACAGATGGGAGCAGTACTTC
>TRBJ2-1|TRBV20-1|.|once
CSAPDSWRAHEQFF
TGCAGTGCTCCAGACAGCTGGAGGGCCCATGAGCAGTTCTTC
>TRBJ2-4|TRBV30|TRBD1|.
CAWSAGTGRAKNTRYF
TGTGCCTGGAGCGCGGGGACAGGGAGAGCCAAAAACACTCGGTACTTC
>TRBJ2-2|TRBV12-3/TRBV12-4|.|many
CASSLGVGELFF
TGTGCCAGCAGTCTAGGGGTCGGGGAGCTGTTTTTT
>TRBJ2-7|TRBV7-9|TRBD1|once
CASSTTGGGGYEEYF
TGTGCCAGCAGCACGACAGGGGGAGGCGGGTATGAGGAGTACTTC
>TRBJ2-1|TRBV28|TRBD1|.
CASSSPGQGHNEQFF
TGTGCCAGCAGTTCACCGGGACAGGGTCACAATGAGCAGTTCTTC
>TRBJ2-5|TRBV5-1|.|few
CASSLGQETQYF
TGCGCCAGCAGCTTGGGACAAGAGACCCAGTACTTC
>TRBJ2-1|TRBV11-2|TRBD2|.
CASTRGLAGEAQREQFF
TGTGCCAGCACCAGGGGACTAGCGGGAGAAGCTCAGCGCGAGCAGTTCTTC
>TRBJ1-6|TRBV6-5|.|once
CASSLDWLSSYNSPLHF
TGTGCCAGCAGTTTGGACTGGTTGAGCTCCTATAATTCACCCCTCCACTTT
>TRBJ2-7|TRBV28|TRBD2|.
CASSGTSGTYEQYF
TGTGCCAGCAGTGGGACTAGCGGTACCTACGAGCAGTACTTC